This TCR beta chain emerged from a study of cytomegalovirus exposure and HLA in healthy donors. Whole-study context: The study's early data release held 75 million to 95 million unique TCRs from HLA-typed donors.

The PCR had 60 Vbeta and 13 Jbeta primers. Data came from immunoSEQ multiplex PCR; TCRdb stores just in-frame clones and leaves some out. The sample includes about 150,000 clones, approximately 80% of them seen just once. Of note for this clone: Its target is not known.

In germline, CDR1 is SEHNR, CDR2 FQNEAQ (reference sequence). The CDR3 has 12 amino acids. V shed 4 bases, J shed 11 bases, and the junction held 3 bases outside the gene matches. Notes on the study in general: Most subjects' HLA-A and HLA-B alleles were reportedly predicted from TCR beta sequences. The study found most TCR sequences rare, yet found some public TCRs in many donors.

Sequencing was done on a sample of PBMCs. The V call is TRBV7-9, the J call TRBJ2-2, with TRBD1 matching 8 bases. This clonotype originated in a man aged 25 to 40 in good health and CMV-seropositive. In DNA form, the CDR3 reads TGTGCCAGCAGCTCCGGACAGGGAGAGCTGTTTTTT. Its translation: CASSSGQGELFF.